This T cell receptor (beta chain) was sequenced for a study of Ad26.COV2.S vaccination and SARS-CoV-2 variants (dated by TCRdb to about 2021). Regarding the research as a whole: Vaccine-arm donors came from COV1001, a multicentre, randomized, double-blind, placebo-controlled phase I-IIa trial of Ad26.COV2.S in healthy adults. Ad26.COV2.S was administered intramuscularly at 5 x 10^10 or 1 x 10^11 viral particles, either as a single shot or as two shots given 56 days apart. TCRbeta repertoire sequencing served as the tool for gauging how specific and how broad the SARS-CoV-2-reactive T cell receptors were following Ad26.COV2.S vaccination. A total of 32 samples were included in the TCR-sequenced set, comprising around 20 Ad26.COV2.S vaccine recipients, 5 placebo recipients and 8 SARS-CoV-2 convalescent individuals. Trial participants were randomized into five groups of five, in which low-dose or high-dose Ad26.COV2.S was given once or twice, or placebo was given on both occasions. Blinding of investigators to trial group allocation was maintained during experiments and outcome assessment. Broader findings and caveats from the paper: Higher spike-specific TCR breadth was observed in Ad26.COV2.S recipients than in placebo recipients (P = 0.0014). Substantial breadth of spike-specific CD8+ and CD4+ T cell responses was reported after vaccination. The study was not powered for comparison of responses between vaccine doses or regimens. The authors noted that total T cell responses may have been underestimated by the TCR breadth and depth analyses. Non-spike TCR breadth was comparable between vaccine and placebo recipients, consistent with the vaccine containing only spike.

TCRbeta CDR3 regions were sequenced with the immunoSEQ Assay. After extraction, genomic DNA underwent amplification by bias-controlled multiplex PCR, followed by high-throughput sequencing. As for the authors' bioinformatics: To quantify the absolute abundance of every unique TCRbeta CDR3 region, sequences were collapsed and filtered. T cell fraction was estimated by normalization of TCRbeta template counts to usable DNA, with usable DNA being measured through amplification of reference genes present in all nucleated cells. Repertoire TCRs were annotated as SARS-CoV-2-specific when V gene, CDR3 amino acid sequence and J gene were exactly matched to a known reactive TCR set. MIRA supplied the reference SARS-CoV-2 TCR set, which was filtered for enrichment in COVID-19-positive ImmuneCODE repertoires so that public or cross-reactive TCRs were removed. Using the MIRA antigens, annotated TCRs were further analysed by specific ORF or by position within an ORF. Breadth was defined as annotated unique rearrangements over total unique productive rearrangements; depth was the summed frequency of those rearrangements. TCR breadth was compared between groups using two-sided Wilcoxon rank-sum tests. Held by TCRdb, this immuneACCESS table contains in-frame sequences only and omits some clones. Under half of the omission traces to an unresolved V gene where checked; the cause of the rest is unknown. The V and J calls and clone size were taken over from that table, and D and trimming were inferred from the DNA. The sample table shows 320,000 or so clones, and 75% to 90% are seen once. The ten largest clonotypes hold roughly 6% of the sample.

Sample treatment or condition, as interpreted from the label and publication: approximately 18 received Ad26.COV2.S at low or high dose, single or two shots; several received placebo; per-sample allocation not given. For vaccine and placebo recipients, repertoires were sequenced using samples collected on day 63 after the first injection. In Cohort 1b, fewer than 30 adults aged 18-55 years were enrolled at a single site in Boston, USA, between 29 July and 7 August 2020. As a vaccine, Ad26.COV2.S was a replication-incompetent adenovirus type 26 vector that expressed a prefusion-stabilized SARS-CoV-2 spike protein derived from the original Wuhan strain. V gives up 4 bases and J gives up 8 bases, and the segment between their germline ends measures 21 bases. There are 15 amino acids in the CDR3, from cysteine to phenylalanine inclusive. Kept here is only the CDR3 DNA, which spans 45 bases and is read in frame from base 1. Via the germline V gene, CDR1 is SGHRS and CDR2 YFSETQ.

About this clone itself: Its specific antigen is unknown. No base-level quality is on record; no much larger clone is a single base apart.

This receptor was taken from a person between 18 and 60 years old who received the Ad26.COV2.S COVID-19 vaccine or a placebo. The sample consisted of peripheral blood, taken in a trial of Ad26.COV2.S vaccine versus placebo. This chain joins TRBV5-1 to TRBJ1-2, with TRBD1 perhaps the D gene, on 5 matching bases. The CDR3 sequence is CASSLGTATSEGYTF. The DNA sequence is as follows: TGCGCCAGCAGCCTCGGGACCGCTACCTCCGAGGGCTACACCTTC.